A selection of T cell receptor beta chains follows, all from one sample in a study of blood T cell repertoires in COVID-19. Assay: immunoSEQ multiplex PCR; the TCRdb copy retains only in-frame clones and omits some. The table lists some 160,000 clones, 80% of them singletons. The sequencing input was PBMCs or T cells enriched from blood (not recorded which). The receptor source for this set is a woman aged 60-75 years who had recovered from COVID-19. Both conserved end residues are part of each CDR3. Fields, in order: clone size, J gene, D gene, V gene, CDR3 protein, CDR3 DNA. A D gene is named only where the DNA matches it firmly. The size field is filled for only some rows; it gives once, few, many or a size class.

-,TRBJ2-2,-,TRBV10-3,CATSPLGQTTGELFF,TGTGCCACTTCGCCCCTAGGACAGACCACCGGGGAGCTGTTTTTT
-,TRBJ1-5,TRBD1,TRBV2,CASTSTGSDQPQHF,TGTGCCAGCACTTCGACAGGGTCGGACCAGCCCCAGCATTTT
-,TRBJ2-3,-,TRBV6-1,CASSEPGVADTQYF,TGTGCCAGCAGTGAACCGGGGGTGGCAGATACGCAGTATTTT
-,TRBJ2-4,TRBD2,TRBV5-1,CASSTIAGGRNIQYF,TGCGCCAGCAGCACTATAGCGGGGGGGCGAAACATTCAGTACTTC
-,TRBJ1-5,-,TRBV4-1,CASSQDGVYSNQPQHF,TGCGCCAGCAGCCAAGATGGAGTGTATAGCAATCAGCCCCAGCATTTT
once,TRBJ2-1,TRBD2,TRBV12-5,CASGSLGLAGEYNEQFF,TGTGCTAGTGGCTCCCTTGGGCTAGCGGGGGAATACAATGAGCAGTTCTTC
few,TRBJ1-4,-,TRBV10-3,CAISDGGEIEKLFF,TGTGCCATCAGTGATGGCGGGGAAATTGAAAAACTGTTTTTT
-,TRBJ2-2,TRBD2,TRBV7-8,CATRRGGGSGELFF,TGTGCCACTAGGCGGGGCGGGGGTTCAGGGGAGCTGTTTTTT
-,TRBJ2-4,-,TRBV24-1,CATSVKQTGELAKNIQYF,TGTGCCACCAGTGTAAAACAGACGGGGGAATTAGCCAAAAACATTCAGTACTTC
-,TRBJ2-3,TRBD1,TRBV24-1,CATSESGGILTDTQYF,TGTGCCACCAGTGAGTCAGGGGGAATCCTCACAGATACGCAGTATTTT
-,TRBJ2-7,-,TRBV3-1/TRBV3-2,CASSLKADRYEQYF,TGTGCCAGCAGCCTCAAAGCGGACCGCTACGAGCAGTACTTC
once,TRBJ2-7,TRBD2,TRBV29-1,CSVRVAGEYEQYF,TGCAGCGTGCGCGTAGCGGGGGAGTACGAGCAGTACTTC
-,TRBJ1-6,-,TRBV6-1,CASSETAGNNSPLHF,TGTGCCAGCAGTGAAACGGCAGGGAATAATTCACCCCTCCACTTT
-,TRBJ1-1,TRBD1,TRBV9,CASRDRGSTEAFF,TGTGCCAGCAGGGACAGGGGGAGCACTGAAGCTTTCTTT
once,TRBJ1-2,TRBD1,TRBV30,CAWSLTGQGAQGYTF,TGTGCCTGGAGTCTGACGGGACAGGGGGCTCAAGGCTACACCTTC
-,TRBJ1-2,TRBD1,TRBV19,CASSMGQGALSYTF,TGTGCCAGTAGTATGGGACAGGGGGCGCTAAGCTACACCTTC
-,TRBJ1-2,TRBD1,TRBV19,CASSIDGQGAGYTF,TGTGCCAGTAGTATAGACGGACAGGGGGCTGGCTACACCTTC
once,TRBJ1-2,-,TRBV7-8,CASSERGPLRDYTF,TGTGCCAGCAGCGAGCGGGGACCGCTAAGAGACTACACCTTC
-,TRBJ2-7,-,TRBV7-9,CASSLTSGGNYEQYF,TGTGCCAGCAGCTTAACGTCAGGGGGGAATTACGAGCAGTACTTC
-,TRBJ2-1,-,TRBV19,CASSIIPSSYNEQFF,TGTGCCAGTAGTATTATCCCGAGCTCCTACAATGAGCAGTTCTTC
few,TRBJ2-2,-,TRBV5-1,CASSSAPTTGELFF,TGCGCCAGCAGCTCCGCCCCTACCACCGGGGAGCTGTTTTTT
-,TRBJ1-1,TRBD1,TRBV2,CASSEQGAQDTEAFF,TGTGCCAGCAGTGAACAGGGGGCGCAGGACACTGAAGCTTTCTTT
-,TRBJ1-3,-,TRBV3-1/TRBV3-2,CASSQAGNTIYF,TGTGCCAGCAGCCAAGCAGGAAACACCATATATTTT
-,TRBJ1-1,TRBD1,TRBV12-3/TRBV12-4,CASGRQGNTEAFF,TGTGCCAGCGGTCGACAGGGGAACACTGAAGCTTTCTTT
-,TRBJ1-2,-,TRBV11-2,CASSALGTLNNYGYTF,TGTGCCAGCAGCGCCCTCGGGACACTAAATAACTATGGCTACACCTTC
-,TRBJ1-5,TRBD1,TRBV11-2,CASSLGPGGSQPQHF,TGTGCCAGCAGCTTAGGGCCAGGGGGCAGTCAGCCCCAGCATTTT
once,TRBJ1-1,-,TRBV20-1,CSASSWGRSTEAFF,TGCAGTGCTAGTAGTTGGGGGCGCAGCACTGAAGCTTTCTTT
-,TRBJ1-1,TRBD1,TRBV19,CASTNYRGMNTEAFF,TGTGCCAGCACGAATTACAGGGGTATGAACACTGAAGCTTTCTTT